Sequencing of this T cell receptor beta chain was carried out in a study of siplizumab effects on memory and regulatory T cells. Here immunoSEQ multiplex PCR was the method, and the copy in TCRdb shows in-frame clones only, minus some. Of 90,000 to 120,000 clones in the sample, approximately 92% were seen once. The receptor's source is a human donor in good health. Some clones in this sample may be carry-over from other donors' samples. The sequencing input was CD4+ T cells sorted from blood.

CDR3 region: CASSDDYNTDTQYF. CDR3 coding DNA: TGTGCCAGCAGTGACGACTATAACACAGATACGCAGTATTTT. V is TRBV6-4 and J is TRBJ2-3, with D possibly TRBD2 on 5 matching bases. The germline V and J ends were trimmed by 2 bases and 2 bases, with 8 bases remaining between them. The CDR3 runs to 14 residues. From germline, CDR1 is MRHNA and CDR2 SNTAGT.